The 23 T cell receptor beta chains listed next were all sequenced from one sample in a study of response to subunit inactivated influenza vaccine. TCRdb reprocessed the RT-PCR reads with MiXCR, giving one entry per CDR3 protein. The sample has 400,000 to 550,000 distinct CDR3 sequences; about 25% are singletons. Sequenced material: CD4+ T cells sorted from PBMCs, taken approximately 5 days after vaccination. The receptor set was obtained from a man aged 45-60 years who received an inactivated influenza vaccine.

There are a few counts of this clonotype. The chain combines TRBV12-3 or TRBV12-4 with TRBJ2-4, with TRBD2 matching 10 bases. J lost 4 bases, V lost 5 bases, and 2 bases had no gene match. This CDR3 contains 14 residues. The CDR3 sequence is CASSLLAGKNIQYF. CDR3 bases: TGTGCCAGCAGTCTACTAGCGGGGAAAAACATTCAGTACTTC.

This clonotype was seen a handful of times. J is TRBJ1-2 and V is TRBV20-1, with D tentatively TRBD1 (6 bases). CDR1 is DFQATT and CDR2 is SNEGSKA in the germline V gene (reference sequence). There are 14 residues in the CDR3. Trimming cost V 0 bases and J 4 bases, with 12 bases left between them. CDR3 in DNA: TGCAGTGCTAGAGAGGGAGGGGGAAGCTATGGCTACACCTTC. Translated, it gives CSAREGGGSYGYTF.

In this sample, this clonotype turned up many times. The V gene is TRBV4-2, the J gene TRBJ1-2; D gene unclear. The germline V gene encodes CDR1 LGHNA and CDR2 YNFKEQ. Trimming removed 3 bases at V and 10 bases at J, with 9 bases between. CDR3 length: 11 amino acids. The CDR3 bases are TGTGCCAGCAGCCATGGCCGGAACTACACCTTC. This codes for CASSHGRNYTF.

This clonotype was counted between two and nine times. This chain links TRBV3-1 with TRBJ1-1; no clear D gene. Germline CDR1 reads LGHDT; CDR2 reads YNNKEL (reference sequence). Trimming shortened V by 9 bases and J by 2 bases, and 10 bases separated the two germline ends. The CDR3 totals 12 residues. The CDR3 DNA is TGTGCCAGTACCGCGGGAAACACTGAAGCTTTCTTT. Translated, it gives CASTAGNTEAFF.

The sample holds a few counts of this clonotype. This chain links TRBV28 with TRBJ1-2; D perhaps matches TRBD1 (5 bases). There are 14 residues in the CDR3. The V end lost 6 bases, the J end lost 2 bases, and 13 bases lay between the germline ends. The germline V gene has CDR1 MDHEN and CDR2 SYDVKM. The CDR3, as DNA: TGTGCCAGCAGACCGGGACCACTCAACTATGGCTACACCTTC. Encoded protein: CASRPGPLNYGYTF.

The genes are TRBV9 and TRBJ2-2, with D possibly being TRBD1 (6 bases). The CDR3 loop spans 15 amino acids. V lost 2 bases and J 0 bases, leaving 8 bases between the germline ends. CDR1 SGDLS and CDR2 YYNGEE come from the germline V gene. CDR3 sequence: CASSVDRSNTGELFF. CDR3 nucleotide sequence: TGTGCCAGCAGCGTTGACAGGTCGAACACCGGGGAGCTGTTTTTT. Complete variable domain (other parts from reference TRBV9 and TRBJ2-2): DSGVTQTPKHLITATGQRVTLRCSPRSGDLSVYWYQQSLDQGLQFLIQYYNGEERAKGNILERFSAQQFPDLHSELNLSSLELGDSALYFCASSVDRSNTGELFFGEGSRLTVL.

There are a few counts of this clonotype. The chain couples TRBV20-1 to TRBJ2-3; D is uncertain. The germline V and J ends were trimmed by 4 bases and 2 bases, with 13 bases remaining between them. The CDR3 length is 14 residues. Germline CDR1 DFQATT, CDR2 SNEGSKA (reference sequence). The CDR3 loop is CSAIELKPTDTQYF. In DNA form, the CDR3 reads TGCAGTGCTATTGAACTAAAACCCACAGATACGCAGTATTTT.

V is TRBV11-2 and J is TRBJ2-7, with TRBD1 as a possible D gene (5 bases). Between the trimmed V and J ends, which lost 0 bases and 8 bases, there was a span of 14 bases. The CDR3 extends over 14 amino acids. Per the germline V gene, CDR1 is SGHAT and CDR2 is FQNNGV. CDR3 in DNA: TGTGCCAGCAGCTTAGATCGCCAGGGAAGTCAGCAGTACTTC. Translating gives CASSLDRQGSQQYF.

There are many counts of this clonotype. The chain joins TRBV4-3 to TRBJ2-5; D not certain. Germline CDR1 LGHNA, CDR2 YSLEER. V lost 0 bases, J lost 5 bases, and 13 bases lay in between. This CDR3 region has 15 residues. CDR3 region: CASSQEGILSETQYF. CDR3 in DNA: TGCGCCAGCAGCCAAGAAGGAATCCTGAGTGAGACCCAGTACTTC.

This clonotype was recorded a few times. This sequence joins TRBV20-1 and TRBJ1-5; D uncertain. V lost 6 bases and J 5 bases, leaving 20 bases between the germline ends. Germline V gene data show CDR1 as DFQATT and CDR2 as SNEGSKA (reference sequence). The CDR3 consists of 15 residues. The DNA of the CDR3 is TGCAGTGCCCGTCATCCGCTTGGGCCAGATCAGCCCCAGCATTTT. Translation gives CSARHPLGPDQPQHF.

A remark on this clonotype: A read error is possible here, since a much larger clone lies one base away. The chain has TRBV5-1 and TRBJ2-1; 8 positions agree with TRBD1. V lost 2 bases to trimming and J lost 4 bases; unmatched junction nucleotides: 2. Per the germline V gene, CDR1 is SGHRS and CDR2 is YFSETQ. The CDR3 loop spans 14 amino acids. CDR3 sequence reads: CASSFRDRYNEQFF. Here the CDR3 DNA reads TGCGCCAGCAGCTTCCGGGACAGGTACAATGAGCAGTTCTTC.

This clonotype has only a few counts. The chain links TRBV6-1 to TRBJ2-1; TRBD2 matches 13 bases. Germline assignment: CDR1 MNHNS and CDR2 SASEGT. The V segment lost 6 bases and the J segment 6 bases; nucleotides outside the gene matches: 5. The CDR3 extends over 15 amino acids. The CDR3 loop is CASRLTSGGRNEQFF. The CDR3 DNA follows: TGTGCCAGCAGACTGACTAGCGGGGGGCGCAATGAGCAGTTCTTC.

The rearrangement links TRBV5-1 to TRBJ2-7; TRBD1 agrees at 9 bases. In germline, CDR1 is SGHRS, CDR2 YFSETQ. CDR3 length equals 15 residues. With V trimmed by 3 bases and J by 6 bases, 10 bases remained unmatched. DNA for the CDR3: TGCGCCAGCAGCTCCTCCGGGACAGGGAGAGGCGAGCAGTACTTC. This gives the protein CASSSSGTGRGEQYF.

The chain has TRBV15 and TRBJ2-2, with 10 bases fitting TRBD2. The V segment lost 2 bases and the J segment 1 base; nucleotides outside the gene matches: 7. The CDR3 spans 18 residues. CDR1 and CDR2 from the germline V gene are LNHNV and YYDKDF (reference sequence). CDR3 amino acids: CATSRPVSGRLNTGELFF. The DNA of the CDR3 is TGTGCCACCAGCAGACCGGTTAGCGGGAGGCTGAACACCGGGGAGCTGTTTTTT. The full variable domain, its missing parts supplied by reference TRBV15 and TRBJ2-2, is DAMVIQNPRYQVTQFGKPVTLSCSQTLNHNVMYWYQQKSSQAPKLLFHYYDKDFNNEADTPDNFQSRRPNTSFCFLDIRSPGLGDTAMYLCATSRPVSGRLNTGELFFGEGSRLTVL.

This clonotype was counted between two and nine times. The chain uses TRBV30 and TRBJ1-5, with 7 bases identical to TRBD1. V dropped 2 bases and J dropped 2; count of bases not matched to a gene: 6. The CDR3 loop spans 15 amino acids. The germline CDR1 and CDR2 sequences are GTSNPN and SVGIG (reference sequence). Written as DNA, the CDR3 is TGTGCCTGGAGTAGGGGACAGTCTGGCAATCAGCCCCAGCATTTT. Its translation: CAWSRGQSGNQPQHF.

This clonotype was seen more than once but under ten times. The chain employs TRBV7-2 and TRBJ2-5; 7 bases align to TRBD2. V lost 5 bases, J lost 7 bases, and 7 bases stayed unmatched. Germline CDR1 SGHTA, CDR2 FQGNSA. This CDR3 spans 13 amino acids. The CDR3 nucleotides read TGTGCCAGCAGCCGCGGACTAGGGAGGACCCAGTACTTC. Amino acids: CASSRGLGRTQYF.

Only a few counts were recorded for this clonotype. This chain links TRBV2 with TRBJ2-1; D uncertain. V was clipped by 8 bases and J by 0 bases, with 8 bases between them. Looked up from germline, CDR1 is SNHLY and CDR2 is FYNNEI. CDR3 length equals 13 residues. As DNA, the CDR3 is TGTGCCAGCGGGTCTAGCTCCTACAATGAGCAGTTCTTC. It translates to CASGSSSYNEQFF.

The V gene is TRBV5-1, the J gene TRBJ2-7; 11 nucleotides line up with TRBD1. V shed 5 bases and J 6 bases; nucleotides not matched to a gene: 7. Germline values: CDR1 SGHRS, CDR2 YFSETQ. The CDR3 covers 14 residues. The CDR3 bases are TGCGCCAGCAGATTAGGACAGGGGGCACGCGAGCAGTACTTC. It codes for CASRLGQGAREQYF.

This clonotype was seen only a few times. This rearrangement joins TRBV7-2 to TRBJ1-2, with D tentatively TRBD1 (5 bases). Per germline, CDR1 SGHTA and CDR2 FQGNSA. The length of the CDR3 is 14 residues. Trimming stripped 1 base from V and 4 bases from J, with 10 bases between. CDR3 amino acids: CASSLGRGGYGYTF. CDR3 nucleotides: TGTGCCAGCAGCTTAGGGAGGGGTGGCTATGGCTACACCTTC.

This clonotype was seen only a few times. The chain is built from TRBV12-3 or TRBV12-4 and TRBJ2-3; 8 positions match TRBD2. The CDR3 has 15 residues. V lost 5 bases, J lost 11 bases, and 15 bases stayed unmatched. The CDR3 here is CASSAPGLGSGGQYF. In DNA form, the CDR3 reads TGTGCCAGCAGTGCTCCGGGACTAGGAAGCGGTGGGCAGTATTTT.

This clonotype was found a few times. The chain is built from TRBV10-3 and TRBJ2-5, with TRBD2 as a possible D gene (5 bases). Germline-derived CDR1 and CDR2 are ENHRY and SYGVKD. The CDR3 is 16 amino acids. V was trimmed by 3 bases and J by 2 bases, leaving 16 bases between them. The CDR3 loop is CAISDPFGSAQETQYF. The CDR3 DNA reads as TGTGCCATCAGTGACCCCTTTGGGAGTGCTCAAGAGACCCAGTACTTC.

This rearrangement joins TRBV20-1 to TRBJ1-6, with D possibly matching TRBD1 (5 bases). Germline CDR1 is DFQATT and CDR2 is SNEGSKA (reference sequence). This CDR3 has 13 residues. With 3 bases removed from V and 11 bases from J, the gap between germline ends came to 14 bases. CDR3 nucleotides: TGCAGTGCTAGTGAGGGGAATGGCACACCCCTCCACTTT. This sequence encodes CSASEGNGTPLHF.

V gene TRBV20-1 combines with J gene TRBJ2-1; D unclear. V gave up 0 bases and J gave up 2 bases, with 11 bases separating them. Germline CDR1 is DFQATT and CDR2 is SNEGSKA (reference sequence). This CDR3 has 15 residues. The CDR3 coding sequence is TGCAGTGCTAGAGATACGAAGAGCGCCTACAATGAGCAGTTCTTC. Translated, it gives CSARDTKSAYNEQFF.